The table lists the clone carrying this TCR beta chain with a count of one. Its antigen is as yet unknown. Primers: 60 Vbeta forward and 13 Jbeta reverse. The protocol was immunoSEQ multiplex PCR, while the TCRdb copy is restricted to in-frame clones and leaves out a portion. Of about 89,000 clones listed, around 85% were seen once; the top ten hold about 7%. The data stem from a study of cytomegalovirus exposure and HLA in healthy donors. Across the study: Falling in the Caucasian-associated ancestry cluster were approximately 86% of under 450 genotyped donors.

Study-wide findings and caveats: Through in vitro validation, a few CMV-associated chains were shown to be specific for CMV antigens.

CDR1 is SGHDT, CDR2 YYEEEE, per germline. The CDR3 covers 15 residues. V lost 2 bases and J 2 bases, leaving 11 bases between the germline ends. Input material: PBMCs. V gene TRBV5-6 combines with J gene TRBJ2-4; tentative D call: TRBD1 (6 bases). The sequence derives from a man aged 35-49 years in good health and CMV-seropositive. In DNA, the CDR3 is TGTGCCAGCAGCTTTATCACAGGGTCCAAAAACATTCAGTACTTC. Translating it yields CASSFITGSKNIQYF.